This T cell receptor (beta chain) was profiled in a study of siplizumab effects on memory and regulatory T cells. General observations from the study: In siplizumab cultures, the suppressive function of proliferating Tregs remained unconfirmed. Poor capture below about 10^-5 frequency left most alloreactive clones unmapped to unstimulated subsets. Naive T cells were seen as more diverse than memory cells and as major alloresponse contributors.

The assay covered some 100,000 TCR templates per sample. Method: immunoSEQ multiplex PCR; TCRdb's copy keeps in-frame clones and lacks some. The data hold about 120,000 clones, with roughly 94% observed a single time. V lost 2 bases and J lost 5, with 13 bases in between. Per the germline V gene, CDR1 is SGHRS and CDR2 is YFSETQ. The CDR3 covers 15 residues. About this clone: Its target is not known.

Sequenced input: non-Treg CD4+ T cells sorted from blood. The chain carries TRBV5-1 and TRBJ2-2, with unresolved D. This TCR derives from a human donor in good health. As DNA, the CDR3 is TGCGCCAGCAGCTTCGAGTCAGGAGTTACCGGGGAGCTGTTTTTT. Protein sequence: CASSFESGVTGELFF.